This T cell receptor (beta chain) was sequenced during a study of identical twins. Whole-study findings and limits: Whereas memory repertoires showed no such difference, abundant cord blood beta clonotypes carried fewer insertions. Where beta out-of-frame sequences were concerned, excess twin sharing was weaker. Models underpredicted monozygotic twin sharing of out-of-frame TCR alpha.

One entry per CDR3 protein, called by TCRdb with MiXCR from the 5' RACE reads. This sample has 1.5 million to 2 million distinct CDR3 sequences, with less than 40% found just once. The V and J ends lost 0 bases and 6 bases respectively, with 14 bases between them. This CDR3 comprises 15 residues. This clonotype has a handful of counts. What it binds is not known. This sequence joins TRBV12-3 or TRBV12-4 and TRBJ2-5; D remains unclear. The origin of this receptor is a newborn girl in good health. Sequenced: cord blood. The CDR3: CASSLARISPKTQYF. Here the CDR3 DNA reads TGTGCCAGCAGTTTAGCTCGCATAAGCCCAAAGACCCAGTACTTC.